What follows are 22 T cell receptor beta chains derived from one specimen sequenced in a study of T cell changes during pregnancy in multiple sclerosis. Measured with immunoSEQ multiplex PCR; TCRdb has only the in-frame clones, and not every one. The sample includes around 30,000 clones, roughly nine tenths seen only once; the top ten take 4.3%. The sequences come from CD8+ T cells from peripheral blood mononuclear cells, collected in the second trimester of pregnancy. The receptors here all came from a female donor with multiple sclerosis, enrolled in a pregnancy study.

This chain uses TRBV5-1 with TRBJ2-1, with D possibly being TRBD2 (6 bases). Trimming shortened V by 1 base and J by 3 bases, and 14 bases separated the two germline ends. The CDR3 covers 16 residues. Looked up from germline, CDR1 is SGHRS and CDR2 is YFSETQ. The CDR3 region has the DNA TGCGCCAGCAGCTTGTCCTGGGGCGGGGACTACAATGAGCAGTTCTTC. The encoded protein is CASSLSWGGDYNEQFF.

J is TRBJ2-3 and V is TRBV19; a possible D gene is TRBD1 (6 bases). The ends were cut back, 7 bases at V and 2 bases at J, with 13 bases in the middle. The CDR3 consists of 14 residues. The germline V gene has CDR1 LNHDA and CDR2 SQIVND (reference sequence). The CDR3 loop reads CASKDRFPTDTQYF. The DNA of the CDR3 is TGTGCCAGTAAGGACAGATTCCCCACAGATACGCAGTATTTT.

The table lists this clone with a few counts. The CDR3 DNA sequence: TGTGCCAGCAGTATAACCGGGACAGCCTATCCCTATGGCTACACCTTC. Protein: CASSITGTAYPYGYTF. The chain recombines TRBV28 with TRBJ1-2, with 7 bases fitting TRBD1. Looked up from germline, CDR1 is MDHEN and CDR2 is SYDVKM. Losses at the gene ends were 5 bases for V and 4 bases for J; bases not matched to a gene: 13. This CDR3 contains 16 residues.

The chain joins TRBV14 to TRBJ2-7; 11 nucleotides align to TRBD2. The CDR3 runs 16 residues. V shed 4 bases, J shed 5 bases, and the junction held 10 bases outside the gene matches. Germline CDR1 SGHDN, CDR2 FVKESK. CDR3 in amino acids: CASSPLTSGTGHEQYF. The CDR3 DNA follows: TGTGCCAGCAGCCCCCTGACTAGCGGGACGGGCCACGAGCAGTACTTC.

The V call is TRBV6-7, the J call TRBJ2-1; 8 bases fit TRBD1. TRBV6-7 belongs to the ORF category, with a function that is uncertain. The V gene end was trimmed by 2 bases and the J gene end by 0 bases; junction bases not matched to a gene: 9. The CDR3 is 18 residues long. The CDR3 here is CASSYAGQVSSSYNEQFF. The CDR3 nucleotides read TGTGCCAGCAGTTACGCGGGACAGGTCAGTAGCTCCTACAATGAGCAGTTCTTC.

This chain links TRBV10-2 with TRBJ2-7; weak D call: TRBD2 (6 bases). Trimming removed 5 bases at V and 1 base at J, with 12 bases between. Germline values: CDR1 WSHSY, CDR2 SAAADI. The CDR3 consists of 14 residues. Here the CDR3 DNA reads TGCGCCAGCAGTCGGACTATTCGTTCCTACGAGCAGTACTTC. Protein: CASSRTIRSYEQYF.

V gene TRBV5-1 combines with J gene TRBJ2-7; unclear D gene. Germline V gives CDR1 SGHRS, CDR2 YFSETQ. The CDR3 extends over 13 amino acids. V shed 2 bases and J shed 2 bases, with 8 bases lying between them. The CDR3 spells CASSFSTTYEQYF. The CDR3 coding sequence is TGCGCCAGCAGCTTTTCCACAACCTACGAGCAGTACTTC.

V and J are TRBV4-1 and TRBJ2-3; TRBD2 matches 7 bases. CDR1 is MGHRA, CDR2 YSYEKL, per germline. The CDR3 has 17 residues. With 1 base clipped from V and 2 bases from J, the junction kept 9 bases outside the gene matches. DNA of the CDR3: TGCGCCAGCAGCCAAGCCCTTGGGGAGGGGACCACAGATACGCAGTATTTT. It codes for CASSQALGEGTTDTQYF.

The chain is built from TRBV4-2 and TRBJ1-5; D unclear. CDR1 LGHNA and CDR2 YNFKEQ come from the germline V gene. This CDR3 has 16 amino acids. V was shortened by 0 bases and J by 0 bases, with 9 bases between the two germline ends. CDR3: CASSQEGRYSNQPQHF. In DNA form, the CDR3 reads TGTGCCAGCAGCCAAGAGGGCAGGTATAGCAATCAGCCCCAGCATTTT.

The chain carries TRBV4-2 and TRBJ2-1; TRBD1 matches at 9 bases. The junction had 6 bases not matched to a gene; V was cut back by 3 bases and J by 6 bases. Germline V CDR1 and CDR2: LGHNA, YNFKEQ. There are 15 residues in the CDR3. The CDR3 is CASSHLTTGGNEQFF. The CDR3 DNA sequence: TGTGCCAGCAGCCACCTGACGACAGGGGGCAATGAGCAGTTCTTC.

This clone was observed once. This chain joins TRBV13 and TRBJ2-7; 11 bases match TRBD2. The CDR3 extends over 15 amino acids. Germline lookup yields CDR1 PRHDT and CDR2 FYEKMQ (reference sequence). After removal of 5 bases from V and 3 bases from J, the junction contained 6 bases not matched to a gene. CDR3 in DNA: TGTGCCAGCAGCCTGATAGCGGGAGGGCTCTACGAGCAGTACTTC. Its protein product is CASSLIAGGLYEQYF.

The chain combines TRBV29-1 with TRBJ1-1; 7 positions match TRBD1. The junction had 11 bases not matched to a gene; V was cut back by 6 bases and J by 1 base. Germline values: CDR1 SQVTM, CDR2 ANQGSEA. This CDR3 comprises 15 residues. The CDR3 spells CSVSNPGTANTEAFF. Written as DNA, the CDR3 is TGCAGCGTGTCGAACCCCGGGACAGCGAACACTGAAGCTTTCTTT. The full variable domain, rest sourced from reference TRBV29-1 and TRBJ1-1, is SAVISQKPSRDICQRGTSLTIQCQVDSQVTMMFWYRQQPGQSLTLIATANQGSEATYESGFVIDKFPISRPNLTFSTLTVSNMSPEDSSIYLCSVSNPGTANTEAFFGQGTRLTVV.

The genes are TRBV7-9 and TRBJ1-3, with 7 nucleotides matching TRBD1. The CDR3 has 14 residues. Germline lookup yields CDR1 SEHNR and CDR2 FQNEAQ (reference sequence). Losses at the gene ends were 6 bases for V and 4 bases for J; bases not matched to a gene: 6. The CDR3 coding sequence is TGTGCCAGCAGGCATACAGGGGTGGGAAACACCATATATTTT. Protein product: CASRHTGVGNTIYF. The full variable domain, rest sourced from reference TRBV7-9 and TRBJ1-3, is DTGVSQNPRHKITKRGQNVTFRCDPISEHNRLYWYRQTLGQGPEFLTYFQNEAQLEKSRLLSDRFSAERPKGSFSTLEIQRTEQGDSAMYLCASRHTGVGNTIYFGEGSWLTVV.

V is TRBV27 and J is TRBJ1-5; possible D gene TRBD1, 5 bases. Trimming cost V 8 bases and J 3 bases, with 14 bases left between them. The CDR3 consists of 14 residues. Germline V gene lookup returns CDR1 MNHEY and CDR2 SMNVEV (reference sequence). CDR3 DNA: TGTGCCAGCGCCCCGGGGGTATACAATCAGCCCCAGCATTTT. This codes for CASAPGVYNQPQHF.

This clone was recorded only once. The V and J genes are TRBV7-9 and TRBJ1-1, with D possibly TRBD1 on 6 matching bases. Trimming cost V 5 bases and J 6 bases, with 13 bases left between them. The CDR3 runs 13 residues. CDR1 and CDR2 (germline): SEHNR, FQNEAQ (reference sequence). CDR3 region: CASSPPNRAEAFF. The CDR3, as DNA: TGTGCCAGCAGCCCCCCGAACAGGGCTGAAGCTTTCTTT.

The CDR3 DNA reads TGCGCCAGCAGCCAAGGGGTGGCGGGAGTGAGGGTCGAGCAGTACTTC. Translating it yields CASSQGVAGVRVEQYF. The chain is built from TRBV4-3 and TRBJ2-7; 7 nucleotides align to TRBD2. In germline, CDR1 is LGHNA, CDR2 YSLEER. Losses at the gene ends were 1 base for V and 6 bases for J; bases not matched to a gene: 12. CDR3 length: 16 amino acids.

A few counts support this clone. The chain couples TRBV7-9 to TRBJ1-1; tentative D call: TRBD1 (5 bases). Deletions cut 3 bases from V and 6 bases from J, with 11 bases between. CDR1 and CDR2 from the germline V gene are SEHNR and FQNEAQ (reference sequence). This CDR3 comprises 13 residues. CDR3 sequence (DNA): TGTGCCAGCAGCTTGGGGGGGTTTTCTGAAGCTTTCTTT. Translating it yields CASSLGGFSEAFF.

The CDR3 DNA sequence: TGTGCCAGCAGCGCCACCCCGGGAGGTGGGGCAGATACGCAGTATTTT. This encodes CASSATPGGGADTQYF. V and J are TRBV9 and TRBJ2-3, with TRBD2 matching over 7 bases. The ends lost 3 bases at V and 4 bases at J; junction bases unmatched: 11. CDR1 is SGDLS and CDR2 is YYNGEE in the germline V gene. The CDR3 covers 16 residues.

The chain joins TRBV5-1 to TRBJ2-7; 7 positions agree with TRBD1. V was pared by 6 bases and J by 4 bases, with 7 bases of the junction left unmatched. Germline-derived CDR1 and CDR2 are SGHRS and YFSETQ. The CDR3 covers 13 residues. CDR3: CASTGTERYEQYF. CDR3 DNA sequence: TGCGCCAGCACTGGGACAGAAAGGTACGAGCAGTACTTC.

This clone has a single count. The rearrangement joins TRBV7-6 to TRBJ2-1; TRBD2 matches at 12 bases. The germline CDR1 and CDR2 sequences are SGHVS and FNYEAQ. The V gene end was trimmed by 4 bases and the J gene end by 4 bases; junction bases not matched to a gene: 11. The CDR3 has 18 amino acids. The CDR3 DNA reads as TGTGCCAGCAGCTACCCGGAGGGGACTAGCGGGTCTTACAATGAGCAGTTCTTC. Amino acid sequence: CASSYPEGTSGSYNEQFF. Using reference TRBV7-6 and TRBJ2-1 for the parts outside the CDR3, the full variable domain is GAGVSQSPRYKVTKRGQDVALRCDPISGHVSLYWYRQALGQGPEFLTYFNYEAQQDKSGLPNDRFSAERPEGSISTLTIQRTEQRDSAMYRCASSYPEGTSGSYNEQFFGPGTRLTVL.

This sequence joins TRBV11-3 and TRBJ2-1, with 10 nucleotides matching TRBD2. CDR1 SGHNT and CDR2 YENEEA come from the germline V gene. The CDR3 consists of 17 residues. J was trimmed by 4 bases and V by 1 base; bases with no gene match: 7. CDR3 sequence: CASSLGGSLAGYNEQFF. As DNA, the CDR3 is TGTGCCAGCAGCTTAGGAGGATCACTAGCGGGGTACAATGAGCAGTTCTTC.

The chain joins TRBV7-8 to TRBJ2-1, with 12 bases lining up with TRBD1. The V segment lost 7 bases and the J segment 8 bases; nucleotides outside the gene matches: 6. Germline V CDR1 and CDR2: SGHVS, FQNEAQ. The CDR3 has 14 amino acids. CDR3 in DNA: TGTGCCAGCACCTTCGGGACAGGGGGCGATGAGCAGTTCTTC. This sequence encodes CASTFGTGGDEQFF.